This TCR beta chain was sequenced during a study of OX40 agonist ivuxolimab in advanced cancers. Concerning the study at large: The costimulatory receptor OX40 (CD134) was targeted by ivuxolimab, a fully human IgG2 agonistic monoclonal antibody. The paper covers the monotherapy dose-escalation part of the phase I ivuxolimab trial, which included N = 52 patients. Prior anti-PD-1, anti-PD-L1 or anti-CTLA-4 therapy was permitted, and checkpoint inhibitors had been received by about 37% of dose-escalation patients. The purpose of peripheral TCRbeta sequencing was to test whether ivuxolimab changed TCR sequence diversity and led to clonal T-cell expansion. Intravenous ivuxolimab was administered to patients every 2 weeks at six dose levels: 0.01, 0.1, 0.3, 1.5, 3 and 10 mg/kg. Among the roughly 52 dose-escalation patients, about 20 had hepatocellular carcinoma, around 15 melanoma, 9 renal cell carcinoma and 9 head and neck cancer. A male proportion of around 81% and a mean age of 60 years, ranging from about 20 to 80, were recorded for the dose-escalation cohort. Three dose-escalation patients achieved partial responses, one with hepatocellular carcinoma and two with cutaneous melanoma.

Genomic DNA was isolated from the sorted cells so that the TCRbeta CDR3 region could be sequenced. TCRbeta CDR3 regions were sequenced using the immunoSEQ Assay. Held by TCRdb, this immuneACCESS table contains in-frame sequences only and omits some clones. Under half of the omission traces to an unresolved V gene where checked; the cause of the rest is unknown. The table for this sample lists about 42,000 clones; around 84% of them were counted only once. The ten top clones hold 21% of the sample. On this clone itself: Its target antigen remains unknown. Base quality data are lacking; no much larger clone is found one base away.

The trial excluded patients who had a history of autoimmune disease or who were on systemic immunosuppression. In every dose cohort, peripheral blood was drawn for TCR sequencing at baseline, cycle 4 day 1, and cycle 7 day 1. The samples were drawn from a first-in-human, open-label, multicenter phase I dose-escalation trial of ivuxolimab. The trial enrolled adults with locally advanced or metastatic head and neck squamous cell, hepatocellular, melanoma or renal cell carcinoma. Before TCR sequencing, CD4+ T cells and CD8+ T cells from peripheral blood were sorted into separate populations. General conclusions and limits of the study: In the 0.1-3.0 mg/kg groups, partial responders had among the lowest normalized peripheral clonal expansion, particularly in CD8+ T cells. After ivuxolimab, expanded clones were on average more numerous among CD8+ T cells than among CD4+ T cells. Low levels of normalized T-cell clonal expansion were also seen in some patients who did not respond. At doses of 0.1 to 3.0 mg/kg, clonal expansion of both CD4+ and CD8+ blood T cells was observed from baseline to week 6. The antigen specificity of the peripheral T cells that underwent clonal expansion was not determined.

Spanning cysteine to phenylalanine, the CDR3 consists of 15 amino acids. CDR3 DNA only is kept here, 45 bases in frame from base 1. Trimming costs V 1 base and J 3 bases, and their ends lie 9 bases apart. Based on the germline V gene, the CDR1 and CDR2 sequences are SGHTA and FQGNSA. The sequencing here drew on CD4+ or CD8+ T cells sorted from blood, taken in a trial of the OX40 agonist ivuxolimab. The chain uses TRBV7-2 and TRBJ2-2; TRBD1 is a possible D gene, resting on 5 matching bases. This TCR was recovered from an adult with an advanced solid tumor such as melanoma, head and neck, liver or kidney cancer. The nucleotides read TGTGCCAGCAGCTTAGGTCAGGGTCACACCGGGGAGCTGTTTTTT. Translation gives CASSLGQGHTGELFF.